Listed below are T cell receptor beta chains from one sample, sequenced in a study of blood T cell repertoires in COVID-19. Method: immunoSEQ multiplex PCR; TCRdb's copy keeps in-frame clones and lacks some. The sample yields roughly 75,000 clones, 65% to 85% seen once. The sample taken for sequencing was peripheral blood. The receptors originated from a man over 45 with COVID-19, enrolled during active disease. Both conserved end residues are part of each CDR3. Fields, in order: V gene, J gene, D gene, clone size, CDR3 DNA, CDR3 protein. D genes are given only for firm matches. Expanded clones are given a class, and other clones once, few, many or no size at all.

V gene: TRBV6-2/TRBV6-3; J gene: TRBJ1-1; D gene: .; clone size: .; CDR3 DNA: TGTGCCAGCAGCATAACAGGGTCGACTGAAGCTTTCTTT; CDR3 protein: CASSITGSTEAFF
V gene: TRBV7-9; J gene: TRBJ1-4; D gene: TRBD1; clone size: .; CDR3 DNA: TGTGCCAGCACGTTTCCGGACAGGGGTAATGAAAAACTGTTTTTT; CDR3 protein: CASTFPDRGNEKLFF
V gene: TRBV27; J gene: TRBJ1-4; D gene: .; clone size: .; CDR3 DNA: TGTGCCAGCAGTTTCACAACAGGGATAAATGAAAAACTGTTTTTT; CDR3 protein: CASSFTTGINEKLFF
V gene: TRBV7-2; J gene: TRBJ2-4; D gene: .; clone size: .; CDR3 DNA: TGTGCCAGCAGCTTTCGAGGCAGCGACATTCAGTACTTC; CDR3 protein: CASSFRGSDIQYF
V gene: TRBV28; J gene: TRBJ1-5; D gene: .; clone size: many; CDR3 DNA: TGTGCCAGCAGTTTACTGCGTGGGCCCCAGCATTTT; CDR3 protein: CASSLLRGPQHF
V gene: TRBV3-1/TRBV3-2; J gene: TRBJ2-2; D gene: TRBD2; clone size: .; CDR3 DNA: TGTGCCAGCAGCCAAGGGGGGGGCACCGGGGAGCTGTTTTTT; CDR3 protein: CASSQGGGTGELFF
V gene: TRBV28; J gene: TRBJ2-5; D gene: TRBD2; clone size: .; CDR3 DNA: TGTGCCAGCAGCCCATTAGCGGGAGGCGGGGAGACCCAGTACTTC; CDR3 protein: CASSPLAGGGETQYF
V gene: TRBV19; J gene: TRBJ1-1; D gene: TRBD1; clone size: .; CDR3 DNA: TGTGCCAGTAGTTACAGGGGAAGCACTGAAGCTTTCTTT; CDR3 protein: CASSYRGSTEAFF
V gene: TRBV9; J gene: TRBJ1-2; D gene: TRBD1; clone size: .; CDR3 DNA: TGTGCCAGCGCTCAGGGGGATGCAAAATCGGGAGATGGCTACACCTTC; CDR3 protein: CASAQGDAKSGDGYTF
V gene: TRBV6-5; J gene: TRBJ2-7; D gene: TRBD2; clone size: .; CDR3 DNA: TGTGCCAGCAGCCCGGGGGAGGGGATCGGGGCCGAGCAGTACTTC; CDR3 protein: CASSPGEGIGAEQYF
V gene: TRBV4-2; J gene: TRBJ1-5; D gene: .; clone size: .; CDR3 DNA: TGTGCCAGCAGCCAATTAAGCCAGGCCAATAATCAGCCCCAGCATTTT; CDR3 protein: CASSQLSQANNQPQHF
V gene: TRBV11-2; J gene: TRBJ2-2; D gene: .; clone size: .; CDR3 DNA: TGTGCCAGCAAGGGGCGAATCGCGAACACCGGGGAGCTGTTTTTT; CDR3 protein: CASKGRIANTGELFF
V gene: TRBV20-1; J gene: TRBJ2-7; D gene: .; clone size: .; CDR3 DNA: TGCAGTGCTCAGATTCATTACGAGCAGTACTTC; CDR3 protein: CSAQIHYEQYF
V gene: TRBV18; J gene: TRBJ2-7; D gene: .; clone size: .; CDR3 DNA: TGTGCCAGCTCACCCGCCGGGGGCGAGCAGTACTTC; CDR3 protein: CASSPAGGEQYF
V gene: TRBV15; J gene: TRBJ1-4; D gene: TRBD1; clone size: .; CDR3 DNA: TGTGCCACCAGCAGGGGACAGGGGGCTATTGAAAAACTGTTTTTT; CDR3 protein: CATSRGQGAIEKLFF
V gene: TRBV28; J gene: TRBJ1-5; D gene: TRBD1; clone size: .; CDR3 DNA: TGTGCCAGCAGATGGGACAGGGATCAGCCCCAGCATTTT; CDR3 protein: CASRWDRDQPQHF
V gene: TRBV19; J gene: TRBJ2-1; D gene: .; clone size: .; CDR3 DNA: TGTGCCAGTAGTGGGTTACAGGTGAGGCAGTTCTTC; CDR3 protein: CASSGLQVRQFF
V gene: TRBV6-2/TRBV6-3; J gene: TRBJ2-2; D gene: TRBD2; clone size: .; CDR3 DNA: TGTGCCAGCAGTTACCCTTTTGGGAAAATAGCGGGAGGAAACGGGGAGCTGTTTTTT; CDR3 protein: CASSYPFGKIAGGNGELFF
V gene: TRBV18; J gene: TRBJ2-3; D gene: .; clone size: .; CDR3 DNA: TGTGCCAGCTCACGGGACTCCTCTACAGATACGCAGTATTTT; CDR3 protein: CASSRDSSTDTQYF
V gene: TRBV19; J gene: TRBJ2-7; D gene: .; clone size: once; CDR3 DNA: TGTGCCAGTAGCATAAAAATATCCTACGAGCAGTACTTC; CDR3 protein: CASSIKISYEQYF
V gene: TRBV23-1; J gene: TRBJ1-5; D gene: TRBD1; clone size: .; CDR3 DNA: TGCGCCAGCAGTCCAAACAGGGGACAGCCCCAGCATTTT; CDR3 protein: CASSPNRGQPQHF
V gene: TRBV18; J gene: TRBJ2-3; D gene: .; clone size: .; CDR3 DNA: TGTGCCAGCTCACCAATCCGGGCAGATACGCAGTATTTT; CDR3 protein: CASSPIRADTQYF
V gene: TRBV5-1; J gene: TRBJ2-7; D gene: TRBD1; clone size: .; CDR3 DNA: TGCGCCAGCAGCCCCTTGACAGGGTTGGGCGAGCAGTACTTC; CDR3 protein: CASSPLTGLGEQYF
V gene: TRBV6-4; J gene: TRBJ2-3; D gene: .; clone size: .; CDR3 DNA: TGTGCCAGCAGTGACAAGGGGAGCACAGATACGCAGTATTTT; CDR3 protein: CASSDKGSTDTQYF
V gene: TRBV18; J gene: TRBJ2-5; D gene: .; clone size: few; CDR3 DNA: TGTGCCAGCTCACGAACTGACAGAGAGACCCAGTACTTC; CDR3 protein: CASSRTDRETQYF
V gene: TRBV30; J gene: TRBJ2-1; D gene: TRBD2; clone size: .; CDR3 DNA: TGTGCCTGGAGTGGGGGAGGGCAGCTATACAATGAGCAGTTCTTC; CDR3 protein: CAWSGGGQLYNEQFF
V gene: TRBV4-2; J gene: TRBJ1-3; D gene: .; clone size: .; CDR3 DNA: TGTGCCAGCAGCCAAGTGATCCAGGGCGGAGGAAACACCATATATTTT; CDR3 protein: CASSQVIQGGGNTIYF
V gene: TRBV19; J gene: TRBJ1-1; D gene: TRBD1; clone size: .; CDR3 DNA: TGTGCCAGCGTACCGGGACAGACAACCAGTGAAGCTTTCTTT; CDR3 protein: CASVPGQTTSEAFF
V gene: TRBV5-6; J gene: TRBJ2-7; D gene: .; clone size: few; CDR3 DNA: TGTGCCAGCAGCTTGTTTCCCCCTAGAGGCGAGCAGTACTTC; CDR3 protein: CASSLFPPRGEQYF
V gene: TRBV10-3; J gene: TRBJ2-1; D gene: TRBD2; clone size: .; CDR3 DNA: TGTGCCATCAGGGGGTTTAGCGGGAGCTCCTACAATGAGCAGTTCTTC; CDR3 protein: CAIRGFSGSSYNEQFF
V gene: TRBV2; J gene: TRBJ2-7; D gene: .; clone size: .; CDR3 DNA: TGTGCCAGCAGTGTAGGAAGGAGGCGACCCTACGAGCAGTACTTC; CDR3 protein: CASSVGRRRPYEQYF
V gene: TRBV6-1; J gene: TRBJ2-3; D gene: TRBD2; clone size: .; CDR3 DNA: TGTGCCAGCAGTGAATCTAGCGGGGAGATTACGCAGTATTTT; CDR3 protein: CASSESSGEITQYF
V gene: TRBV28; J gene: TRBJ1-4; D gene: .; clone size: .; CDR3 DNA: TGTGCCAGCCAGTCGGGGGGAGGTAATGAAAAACTGTTTTTT; CDR3 protein: CASQSGGGNEKLFF
V gene: TRBV30; J gene: TRBJ2-5; D gene: .; clone size: .; CDR3 DNA: TGTGCCTGGAGTGTATACCCCGACAGAAGCGAGACCCAGTACTTC; CDR3 protein: CAWSVYPDRSETQYF
V gene: TRBV9; J gene: TRBJ2-7; D gene: TRBD2; clone size: .; CDR3 DNA: TGTGCCAGCAGCTTTCCCACCCCCCGGACTAGCGGGAGGGCCCGCTACGAGCAGTACTTC; CDR3 protein: CASSFPTPRTSGRARYEQYF
V gene: TRBV9; J gene: TRBJ2-7; D gene: .; clone size: .; CDR3 DNA: TGTGCCAGCAGCTCTAGTGGGGGCCTCTGGGACGAGCAGTACTTC; CDR3 protein: CASSSSGGLWDEQYF
V gene: TRBV18; J gene: TRBJ2-5; D gene: .; clone size: few; CDR3 DNA: TGTGCCAGCTCACCCCAGACTGAAGAGACCCAGTACTTC; CDR3 protein: CASSPQTEETQYF
V gene: TRBV28; J gene: TRBJ1-2; D gene: .; clone size: .; CDR3 DNA: TGTGCCAGCAGTTCCCTACCCCCTGGCTACACCTTC; CDR3 protein: CASSSLPPGYTF
V gene: TRBV19; J gene: TRBJ1-2; D gene: .; clone size: few; CDR3 DNA: TGTGCCACCGCAGGGGTTGCGGGCTATGGCTACACCTTC; CDR3 protein: CATAGVAGYGYTF
V gene: TRBV7-2; J gene: TRBJ2-3; D gene: .; clone size: .; CDR3 DNA: TGTGCCAGCAGCTTACGGCGGGTCACAGATACGCAGTATTTT; CDR3 protein: CASSLRRVTDTQYF
V gene: TRBV5-1; J gene: TRBJ1-2; D gene: .; clone size: .; CDR3 DNA: TGCGCCAGCAGCGCGACAGCTAACTATGGCTACACCTTC; CDR3 protein: CASSATANYGYTF
V gene: TRBV18; J gene: TRBJ1-2; D gene: .; clone size: .; CDR3 DNA: TGTGCCAGCTCACCACAGGGAACGGGAACCTATGGCTACACCTTC; CDR3 protein: CASSPQGTGTYGYTF
V gene: TRBV6-5; J gene: TRBJ2-7; D gene: .; clone size: .; CDR3 DNA: TGTGCCAGCAGCGGAGTCCTCGAGCAGTACTTC; CDR3 protein: CASSGVLEQYF
V gene: TRBV14; J gene: TRBJ2-7; D gene: .; clone size: .; CDR3 DNA: TGTGCCAGCAGCCAAGAAATGAGTGAGCAGTACTTC; CDR3 protein: CASSQEMSEQYF
V gene: TRBV10-3; J gene: TRBJ1-6; D gene: .; clone size: few; CDR3 DNA: TGTGCCATCAGTGAAAAAGGAGGCGATTCACCCCTCCACTTT; CDR3 protein: CAISEKGGDSPLHF
V gene: TRBV14; J gene: TRBJ2-1; D gene: TRBD2; clone size: .; CDR3 DNA: TGTGCCAGCAGCCTTAGCGGGAGAGTCTGGAATGAGCAGTTCTTC; CDR3 protein: CASSLSGRVWNEQFF
V gene: TRBV25-1; J gene: TRBJ1-5; D gene: TRBD1; clone size: .; CDR3 DNA: TGTGCCAGCAGTGACGGACAGGGGGCTCAGCCCCAGCATTTT; CDR3 protein: CASSDGQGAQPQHF
V gene: TRBV29-1; J gene: TRBJ2-2; D gene: .; clone size: .; CDR3 DNA: TGCAGCGCCCGCAACCCCGGGACTGCCGGGGAGCTGTTTTTT; CDR3 protein: CSARNPGTAGELFF
V gene: TRBV28; J gene: TRBJ2-2; D gene: .; clone size: .; CDR3 DNA: TGTGCCAGCCTCCGGGACAAAACCATGCACACCGGGGAGCTGTTTTTT; CDR3 protein: CASLRDKTMHTGELFF